This TCR beta chain originates from a study of response to subunit inactivated influenza vaccine. Study observations and caveats: The authors offered the suggestion that each seasonal influenza vaccination recruits few new T cells.

Germline V lookup: CDR1 SGHRS, CDR2 YFSETQ. Trimming took 4 bases from V and 5 from J, leaving 16 bases between them. The CDR3 is made up of 14 amino acids. Comments on this clonotype: Its antigen is still unknown.

TCRdb re-called the RT-PCR reads with MiXCR, one entry per CDR3 protein. Of around 760,000 distinct CDR3 sequences in the sample, approximately 14% were seen once. The V and J genes are TRBV5-1 and TRBJ2-7; D may be TRBD1 (6 bases). The sequencing used PBMCs from blood, collected 14 to 15 days before vaccination. This TCR was sampled from a man aged 50-59 years who received an inactivated influenza vaccine. CDR3 sequence (DNA): TGCGCCAGCAGCCCAGGACAGAGGGACGACGAGCAGTACTTC. Protein product: CASSPGQRDDEQYF.